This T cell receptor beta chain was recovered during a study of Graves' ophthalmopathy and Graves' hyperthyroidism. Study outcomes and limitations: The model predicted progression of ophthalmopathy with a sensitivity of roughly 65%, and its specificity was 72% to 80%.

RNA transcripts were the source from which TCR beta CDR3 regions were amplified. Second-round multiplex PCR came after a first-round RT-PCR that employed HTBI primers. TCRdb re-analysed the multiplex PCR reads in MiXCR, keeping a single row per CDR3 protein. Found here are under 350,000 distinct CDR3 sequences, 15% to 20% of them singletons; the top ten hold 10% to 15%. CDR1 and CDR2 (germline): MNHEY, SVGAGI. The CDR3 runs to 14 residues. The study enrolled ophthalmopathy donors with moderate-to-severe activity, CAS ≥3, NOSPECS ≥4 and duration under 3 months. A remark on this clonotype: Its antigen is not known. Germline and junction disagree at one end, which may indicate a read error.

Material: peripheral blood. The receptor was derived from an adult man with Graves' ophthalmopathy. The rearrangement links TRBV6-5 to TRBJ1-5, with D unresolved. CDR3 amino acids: CASSLRRENRPQHF. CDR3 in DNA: TGTGCCAGCAGTCTACGACGGGAAAATCGGCCCCAGCATTTT.